This TCR beta chain appears in the sequencing data of a study of blood T cell repertoires in COVID-19. Study context: From the United States, Italy and Spain came samples of acute and convalescent COVID-19. PBMCs, B-cell-depleted T cells, or T cells provided the cDNA or gDNA that made up the material.

Per the original data handling: How many nucleated cells were present was estimated from reference gene primer amplification. The assay was immunoSEQ multiplex PCR, and TCRdb's table has in-frame clones only and misses some. The V and J calls and clone size are taken from that table; D and trimming were inferred from the DNA. This table holds approximately 250,000 clones, roughly 86% found once. With V trimmed by 4 bases and J by 7 bases, 12 bases remained unmatched. The germline CDR1 and CDR2 sequences are SGHRS and YFSETQ. The CDR3 runs to 18 residues. V is TRBV5-1 and J is TRBJ1-6; 12 bases line up with TRBD1. This TCR derives from a man aged 40-49 years with active or convalescent COVID-19. The sample taken for sequencing was peripheral blood. The CDR3 sequence is CASSVPGQGAKVNSPLHF. CDR3 nucleotides: TGCGCCAGCAGCGTTCCGGGACAGGGGGCCAAGGTGAATTCACCCCTCCACTTT.